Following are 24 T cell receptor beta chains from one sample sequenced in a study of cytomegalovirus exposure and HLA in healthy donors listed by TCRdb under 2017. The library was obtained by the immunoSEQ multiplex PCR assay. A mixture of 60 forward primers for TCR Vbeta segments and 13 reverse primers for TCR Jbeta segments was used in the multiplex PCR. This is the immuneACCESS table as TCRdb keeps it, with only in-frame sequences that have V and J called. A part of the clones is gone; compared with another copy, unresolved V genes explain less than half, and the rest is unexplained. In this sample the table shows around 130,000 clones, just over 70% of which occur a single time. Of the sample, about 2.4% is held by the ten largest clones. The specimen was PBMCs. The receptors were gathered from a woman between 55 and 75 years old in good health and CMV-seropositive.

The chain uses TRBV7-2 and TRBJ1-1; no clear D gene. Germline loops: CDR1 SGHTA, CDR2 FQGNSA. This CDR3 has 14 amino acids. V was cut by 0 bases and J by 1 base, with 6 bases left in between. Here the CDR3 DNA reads TGTGCCAGCAGCTTAGCCTCGGGGAACACTGAAGCTTTCTTT. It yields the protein CASSLASGNTEAFF.

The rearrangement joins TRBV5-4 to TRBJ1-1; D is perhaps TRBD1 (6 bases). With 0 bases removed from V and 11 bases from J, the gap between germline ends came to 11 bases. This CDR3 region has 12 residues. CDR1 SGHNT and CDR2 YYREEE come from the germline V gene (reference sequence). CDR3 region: CASSLDRVYAFF. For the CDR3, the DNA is TGTGCCAGCAGCTTGGACAGGGTGTATGCTTTCTTT.

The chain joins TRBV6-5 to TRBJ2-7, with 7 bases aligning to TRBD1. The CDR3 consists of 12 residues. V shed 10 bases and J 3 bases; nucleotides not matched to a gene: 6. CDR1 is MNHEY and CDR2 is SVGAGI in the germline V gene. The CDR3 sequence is CATHRGSYEQYF. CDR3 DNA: TGTGCCACGCACAGGGGTAGCTACGAGCAGTACTTC.

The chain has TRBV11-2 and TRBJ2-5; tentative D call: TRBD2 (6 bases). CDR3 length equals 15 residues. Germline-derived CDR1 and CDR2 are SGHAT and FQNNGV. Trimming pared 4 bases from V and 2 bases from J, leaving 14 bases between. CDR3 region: CASSSTGTSQETQYF. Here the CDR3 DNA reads TGTGCCAGCAGCTCCACCGGGACTTCGCAAGAGACCCAGTACTTC.

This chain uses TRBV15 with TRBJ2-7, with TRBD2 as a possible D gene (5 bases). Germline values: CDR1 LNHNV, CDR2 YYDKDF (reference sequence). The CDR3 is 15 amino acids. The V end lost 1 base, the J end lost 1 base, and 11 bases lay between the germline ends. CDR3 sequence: CATSRVATGSYEQYF. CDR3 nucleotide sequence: TGTGCCACCAGCAGAGTCGCGACGGGGTCCTACGAGCAGTACTTC.

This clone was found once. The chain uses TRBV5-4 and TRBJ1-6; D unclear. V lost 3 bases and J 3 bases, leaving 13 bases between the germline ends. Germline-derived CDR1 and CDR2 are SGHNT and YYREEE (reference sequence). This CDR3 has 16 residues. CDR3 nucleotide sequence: TGTGCCAGCAGCTCTTCAGGCGCTCGCTATAATTCACCCCTCCACTTT. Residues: CASSSSGARYNSPLHF.

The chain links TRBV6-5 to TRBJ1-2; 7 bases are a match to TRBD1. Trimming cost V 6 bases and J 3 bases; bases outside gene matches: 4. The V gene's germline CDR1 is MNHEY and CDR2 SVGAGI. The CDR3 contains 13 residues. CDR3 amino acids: CASRPDRDYGYTF. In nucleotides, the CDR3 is TGTGCCAGCAGGCCAGACAGGGACTATGGCTACACCTTC.

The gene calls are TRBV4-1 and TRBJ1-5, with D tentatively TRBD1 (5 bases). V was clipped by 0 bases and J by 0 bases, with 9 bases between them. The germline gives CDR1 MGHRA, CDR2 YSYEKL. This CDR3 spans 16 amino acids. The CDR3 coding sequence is TGCGCCAGCAGCCAAGATGATGGACATAGCAATCAGCCCCAGCATTTT. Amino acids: CASSQDDGHSNQPQHF.

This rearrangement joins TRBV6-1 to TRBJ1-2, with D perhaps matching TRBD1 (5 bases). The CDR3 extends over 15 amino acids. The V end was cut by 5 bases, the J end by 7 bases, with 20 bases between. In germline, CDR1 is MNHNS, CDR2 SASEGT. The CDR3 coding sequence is TGTGCCAGCAGTCAAACCCGGGACTTTAAGTCTGGCTACACCTTC. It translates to CASSQTRDFKSGYTF.

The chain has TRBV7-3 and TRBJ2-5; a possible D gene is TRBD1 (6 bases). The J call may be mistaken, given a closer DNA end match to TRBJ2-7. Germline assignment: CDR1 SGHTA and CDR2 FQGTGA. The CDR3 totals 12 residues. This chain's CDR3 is CASRIQGDEQYF. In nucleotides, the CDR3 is TGTGCCAGCAGAATACAGGGTGACGAGCAGTACTTC.

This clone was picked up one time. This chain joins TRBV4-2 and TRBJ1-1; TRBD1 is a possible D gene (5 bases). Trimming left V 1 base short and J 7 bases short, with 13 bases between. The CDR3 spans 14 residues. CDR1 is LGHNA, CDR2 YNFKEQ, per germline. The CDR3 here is CASSQAPGTNEAFF. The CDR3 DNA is TGTGCCAGCAGCCAAGCTCCCGGGACTAATGAAGCTTTCTTT.

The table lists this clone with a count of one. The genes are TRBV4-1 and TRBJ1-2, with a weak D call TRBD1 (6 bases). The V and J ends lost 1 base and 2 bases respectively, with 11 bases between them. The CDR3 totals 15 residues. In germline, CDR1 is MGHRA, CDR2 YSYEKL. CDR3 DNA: TGCGCCAGCAGCCAAGCACTACAGGGAAACTATGGCTACACCTTC. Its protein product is CASSQALQGNYGYTF.

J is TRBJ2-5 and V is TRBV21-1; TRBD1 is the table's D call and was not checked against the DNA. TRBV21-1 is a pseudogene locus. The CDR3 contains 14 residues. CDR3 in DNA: TGTGCCAGCAGGATAGACAGGGTGCAGGAGACCCAGTACTTC. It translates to CASRIDRVQETQYF.

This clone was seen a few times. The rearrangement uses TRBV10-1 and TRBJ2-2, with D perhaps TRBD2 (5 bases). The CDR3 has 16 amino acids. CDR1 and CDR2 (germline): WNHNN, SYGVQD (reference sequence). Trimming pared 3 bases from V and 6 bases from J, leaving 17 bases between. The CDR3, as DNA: TGCGCCAGCAGTGAATCCCCGGACTTCGTGGCCGGGGAGCTGTTTTTT. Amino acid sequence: CASSESPDFVAGELFF.

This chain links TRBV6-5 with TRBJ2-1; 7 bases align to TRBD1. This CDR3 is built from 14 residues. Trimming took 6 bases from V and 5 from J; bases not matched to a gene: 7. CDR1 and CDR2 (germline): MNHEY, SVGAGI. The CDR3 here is CASSKQGPHNEQFF. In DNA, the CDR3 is TGTGCCAGCAGCAAACAGGGGCCGCACAATGAGCAGTTCTTC.

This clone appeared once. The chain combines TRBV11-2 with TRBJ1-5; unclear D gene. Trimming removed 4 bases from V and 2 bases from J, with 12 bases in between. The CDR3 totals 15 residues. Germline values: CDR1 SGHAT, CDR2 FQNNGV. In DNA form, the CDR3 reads TGTGCCAGCAGCTCTCAGGATTCCCGCAATCAGCCCCAGCATTTT. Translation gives CASSSQDSRNQPQHF.

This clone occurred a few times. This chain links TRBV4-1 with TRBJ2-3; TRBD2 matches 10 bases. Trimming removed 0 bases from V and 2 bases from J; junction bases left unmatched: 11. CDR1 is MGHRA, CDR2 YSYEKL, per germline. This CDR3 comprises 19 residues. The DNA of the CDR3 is TGCGCCAGCAGCCAAGATCAAGGGTTAGCGGGGGGTTCCACAGATACGCAGTATTTT. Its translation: CASSQDQGLAGGSTDTQYF.

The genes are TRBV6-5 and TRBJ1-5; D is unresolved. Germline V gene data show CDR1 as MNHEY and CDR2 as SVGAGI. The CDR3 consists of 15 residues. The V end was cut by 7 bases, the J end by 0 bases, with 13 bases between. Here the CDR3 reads CASNLGQYSNQPQHF. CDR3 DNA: TGTGCCAGCAATCTGGGCCAATATAGCAATCAGCCCCAGCATTTT.

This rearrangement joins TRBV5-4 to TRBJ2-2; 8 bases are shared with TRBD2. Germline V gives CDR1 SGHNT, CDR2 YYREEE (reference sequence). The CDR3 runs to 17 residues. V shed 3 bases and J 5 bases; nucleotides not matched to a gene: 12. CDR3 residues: CASSSKGAGAGTGELFF. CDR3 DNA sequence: TGTGCCAGCAGCTCTAAGGGAGCGGGGGCAGGGACCGGGGAGCTGTTTTTT.

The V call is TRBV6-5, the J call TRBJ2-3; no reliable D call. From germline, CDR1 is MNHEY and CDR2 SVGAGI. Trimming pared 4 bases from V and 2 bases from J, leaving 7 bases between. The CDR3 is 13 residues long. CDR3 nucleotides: TGTGCCAGCAGTTCCGGGTACACAGATACGCAGTATTTT. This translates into CASSSGYTDTQYF.

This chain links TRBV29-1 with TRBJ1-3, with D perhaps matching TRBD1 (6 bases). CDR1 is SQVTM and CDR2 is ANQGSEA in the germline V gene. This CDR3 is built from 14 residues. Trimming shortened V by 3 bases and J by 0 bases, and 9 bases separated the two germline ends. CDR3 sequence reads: CSVERGHSGNTIYF. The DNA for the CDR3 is TGCAGCGTTGAGAGGGGACACTCTGGAAACACCATATATTTT.

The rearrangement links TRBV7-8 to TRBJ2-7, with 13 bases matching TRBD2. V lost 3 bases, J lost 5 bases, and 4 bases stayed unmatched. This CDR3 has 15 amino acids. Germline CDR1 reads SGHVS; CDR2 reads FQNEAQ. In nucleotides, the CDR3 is TGTGCCAGCAGCTTCCGACTAGCGGGGGGCCACGAGCAGTACTTC. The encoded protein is CASSFRLAGGHEQYF.

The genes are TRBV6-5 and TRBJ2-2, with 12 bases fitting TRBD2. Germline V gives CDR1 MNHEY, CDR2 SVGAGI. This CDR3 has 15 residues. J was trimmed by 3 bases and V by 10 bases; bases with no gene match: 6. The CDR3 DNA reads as TGTGCCACATGGACTAGCGGGGTGTACACCGGGGAGCTGTTTTTT. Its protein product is CATWTSGVYTGELFF.

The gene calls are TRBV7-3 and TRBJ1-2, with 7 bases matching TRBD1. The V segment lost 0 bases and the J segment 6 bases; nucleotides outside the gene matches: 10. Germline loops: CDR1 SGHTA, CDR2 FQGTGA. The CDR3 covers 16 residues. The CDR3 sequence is CASSLTSRGGADGYTF. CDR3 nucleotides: TGTGCCAGCAGCTTAACCTCTCGAGGGGGCGCAGATGGCTACACCTTC.